This is a list of T cell receptor beta chains from one sample in a study of STAT5B mutations in CD4+ large granular lymphocyte leukemia. Measured with immunoSEQ multiplex PCR; TCRdb has only the in-frame clones, and not every one. This sample has 25,000 to 35,000 clones, with less than 75% found just once. The material sequenced was CD4+ T cells from blood buffy coats. The receptors shown here come from a human donor in good health. The CDR3 runs from the conserved cysteine through the conserved F or W. A D gene is named only where the DNA matches it firmly. Clone size, where shown, is once, few, many, or a class for clones that have expanded.

TGTGCCAGCAGCTTAGGGTTCTTAACTGAAGCTTTCTTT | CASSLGFLTEAFF | TRBV7-9 | NA | NA | TRBJ1-1
TGTGCCAGCAGTGAAGCATTCCGGGCCTCGGGCGCAGATACGCAGTATTTT | CASSEAFRASGADTQYF | TRBV2 | NA | NA | TRBJ2-3
TGTGCCAGCTCGGACAGGGTCGTTAATTCACCCCTCCACTTT | CASSDRVVNSPLHF | TRBV28 | NA | TRBD1 | TRBJ1-6
TGTGCCAGCAGTGTTACAGATAACTACAATGAGCAGTTCTTC | CASSVTDNYNEQFF | TRBV6-4 | NA | NA | TRBJ2-1
TGTGCCAGCAGCCTAGCCGGGACATACACCGGGGAGCTGTTTTTT | CASSLAGTYTGELFF | TRBV5-4 | NA | NA | TRBJ2-2
TGTGCCAGCAGCGACAGGGGGCAGACCTACAATGAGCAGTTCTTC | CASSDRGQTYNEQFF | TRBV27 | NA | TRBD1 | TRBJ2-1
TGTGCCACTAGCACGGGGTTGAGCAATCAGCCCCAGCATTTT | CATSTGLSNQPQHF | TRBV2 | once | NA | TRBJ1-5
TGTGCCACCAGCAGAGGGGGGACCCAAGAGACCCAGTACTTC | CATSRGGTQETQYF | TRBV15 | NA | NA | TRBJ2-5
TGTGCCAGCAGCCCTCTCGCGCTAGCATCCGGGGAGCTGTTTTTT | CASSPLALASGELFF | TRBV7-2 | NA | NA | TRBJ2-2
TGTGCCAGTAGTAGCCCCGGGACTGAAGCTTTCTTT | CASSSPGTEAFF | TRBV19 | NA | NA | TRBJ1-1
TGTGCCAGCAGCGCTCGAGGGATTTTCGTCACTGAAGCTTTCTTT | CASSARGIFVTEAFF | TRBV7-2 | NA | NA | TRBJ1-1
TGTGCCAGCAGCTTTTGGGACAGGGAGAGAGTCGAGCAGTACTTC | CASSFWDRERVEQYF | TRBV7-2 | NA | TRBD1 | TRBJ2-7
TGCGCCAGCAGCGCCACCGGGTCCTCCTACGAGCAGTACTTC | CASSATGSSYEQYF | TRBV5-1 | NA | NA | TRBJ2-7
TGTGCCAGCAGTTACTTGACCGGGACAGGGGTTATAGCTTTCTTT | CASSYLTGTGVIAFF | TRBV6-5 | NA | TRBD1 | TRBJ1-1
TGCAGCGTTTCGGGGGCGACGAACACTGAAGCTTTCTTT | CSVSGATNTEAFF | TRBV29-1 | NA | NA | TRBJ1-1
TGTGCCAGCAGCCATACCAACTACCCAGGGGAAAGCTCCTATAATTCACCCCTCCACTTT | CASSHTNYPGESSYNSPLHF | TRBV4-2 | NA | NA | TRBJ1-6
TGTGCCAGCAGACCCTCAGCAGGGTCTGGAACAGATACGCAGTATTTT | CASRPSAGSGTDTQYF | TRBV28 | NA | NA | TRBJ2-3
TGTGCCAGCAGTGAAAGCCGTGGACAGGGGTTCAATGAGCAGTTCTTC | CASSESRGQGFNEQFF | TRBV2 | NA | TRBD1 | TRBJ2-1
TGTGCCAGCAGTTACAGCAGCCCAGGGGATACCTACGAGCAGTACTTC | CASSYSSPGDTYEQYF | TRBV6-7 | NA | NA | TRBJ2-7
TGTGCCAGCAGTTTAAGGTCGATGAAGCAGTACTTC | CASSLRSMKQYF | TRBV28 | NA | NA | TRBJ2-7
TGTGCTTTCTCCAGGGGGCTGAATAACTATGGCTACACCTTC | CAFSRGLNNYGYTF | TRBV28 | NA | TRBD1 | TRBJ1-2
TGTGCCAGCAGTCTCCAGACCGCGAACACCGGGGAGCTGTTTTTT | CASSLQTANTGELFF | TRBV7-9 | NA | NA | TRBJ2-2
TGTGCCAGCAGTGAAGCCTTTTTGGGGACCTCCTCTGGAAACACCATATATTTT | CASSEAFLGTSSGNTIYF | TRBV6-1 | few | NA | TRBJ1-3
TGCGCCAGCAGCCAAACCTCCTCCCCCCCAGCCGGGGAGCTGTTTTTT | CASSQTSSPPAGELFF | TRBV4-1 | NA | NA | TRBJ2-2
TGTGCCAGCAGCTCCTGGACAGGGGGCGCATCGACTGGGGCCAACGTCCTGACTTTC | CASSSWTGGASTGANVLTF | TRBV7-6 | NA | TRBD1 | TRBJ2-6
TGTGCCTGCCACGGACAGTGGAACACTGAAGCTTTCTTT | CACHGQWNTEAFF | TRBV6-1 | NA | NA | TRBJ1-1
TGTGCCAGTAGTTTTCCGTTGAGACAGCCCTATAGCAATCAGCCCCAGCATTTT | CASSFPLRQPYSNQPQHF | TRBV19 | once | NA | TRBJ1-5
TGTGCCAGCAGCCCCCAGGGCGCTGGAAACACCATATATTTT | CASSPQGAGNTIYF | TRBV7-9 | NA | NA | TRBJ1-3
TGTGCCAGCAGCTTAGAAAATCAGCCCCAGCATTTT | CASSLENQPQHF | TRBV7-9 | NA | NA | TRBJ1-5
TGTGCCAGCAGTGAGAACAGCCCGAATCAGCCCCAGCATTTT | CASSENSPNQPQHF | TRBV2 | NA | NA | TRBJ1-5
TGTGCCAGCAGCTCTCGTAGGGAAGAGACCCAGTACTTC | CASSSRREETQYF | TRBV7-3 | NA | NA | TRBJ2-5
TGTGCCATCAGTCCCACTAGCGGGGGGGCGGGGACCCAGTACTTC | CAISPTSGGAGTQYF | TRBV10-3 | NA | TRBD2 | TRBJ2-5
TGTGCCAGCACCCTCCTGGGCCCGACAGTTAGCAATCAGCCCCAGCATTTT | CASTLLGPTVSNQPQHF | TRBV28 | few | NA | TRBJ1-5
TGTGCCAGCAGCCAAGACTTCCTAGCGGGGGGCCGGGAGACAGATACGCAGTATTTT | CASSQDFLAGGRETDTQYF | TRBV14 | NA | TRBD2 | TRBJ2-3
TGTGCCAGCAGCTTAGAGTGGGACAGCGTTTACGAGCAGTACTTC | CASSLEWDSVYEQYF | TRBV7-2 | NA | TRBD1 | TRBJ2-7
TGTGCCAGCAGCTTAAGTCGCGGCTACACTGAAGCTTTCTTT | CASSLSRGYTEAFF | TRBV7-9 | few | NA | TRBJ1-1
TGTGCCTGGGGGGTTATGAACACTGAAGCTTTCTTT | CAWGVMNTEAFF | TRBV30 | NA | NA | TRBJ1-1
TGTGCCAGCAGTGAACTGGCGGGGGGGCCGGGGGAGCAGTACTTC | CASSELAGGPGEQYF | TRBV6-1 | NA | TRBD2 | TRBJ2-7
TGTGCCAGCAGCTTGGGTGGGGGGACCTACGAGCAGTACTTC | CASSLGGGTYEQYF | TRBV5-4 | NA | NA | TRBJ2-7
TGCGCCAGCAGCTTGGGCAGTCCTGGAAACACCATATATTTT | CASSLGSPGNTIYF | TRBV5-1 | NA | NA | TRBJ1-3
TGTGCCAGCAGCCCGTGGGGTTACGGGACCGGGGAGCTGTTTTTT | CASSPWGYGTGELFF | TRBV4-2 | NA | NA | TRBJ2-2
TGTGCCAGCAGCTTAAAAGGCTATGGCTACACCTTC | CASSLKGYGYTF | TRBV7-2 | once | NA | TRBJ1-2
TGTGCCACCAGCAGAGTACAGGGGGCTACAGATACGCAGTATTTT | CATSRVQGATDTQYF | TRBV15 | NA | TRBD1 | TRBJ2-3
TGTGCCAGCAGCGCCTTTGCGGGGGCAGTGAACTATGGCTACACCTTC | CASSAFAGAVNYGYTF | TRBV9 | NA | NA | TRBJ1-2
TGTGCCAGTAGTAGCACCAGGGGAGGGGAAGCTTTCTTT | CASSSTRGGEAFF | TRBV19 | few | NA | TRBJ1-1
TGTGCCAGTAATGAAAAGATTGGGAGTTCTACGGTCTACGAGCAGTACTTC | CASNEKIGSSTVYEQYF | TRBV19 | NA | NA | TRBJ2-7
TGTGCCAGCAGCCCCGCCGGACAGGGAGACACCTTC | CASSPAGQGDTF | TRBV6-1 | NA | TRBD1 | TRBJ1-2